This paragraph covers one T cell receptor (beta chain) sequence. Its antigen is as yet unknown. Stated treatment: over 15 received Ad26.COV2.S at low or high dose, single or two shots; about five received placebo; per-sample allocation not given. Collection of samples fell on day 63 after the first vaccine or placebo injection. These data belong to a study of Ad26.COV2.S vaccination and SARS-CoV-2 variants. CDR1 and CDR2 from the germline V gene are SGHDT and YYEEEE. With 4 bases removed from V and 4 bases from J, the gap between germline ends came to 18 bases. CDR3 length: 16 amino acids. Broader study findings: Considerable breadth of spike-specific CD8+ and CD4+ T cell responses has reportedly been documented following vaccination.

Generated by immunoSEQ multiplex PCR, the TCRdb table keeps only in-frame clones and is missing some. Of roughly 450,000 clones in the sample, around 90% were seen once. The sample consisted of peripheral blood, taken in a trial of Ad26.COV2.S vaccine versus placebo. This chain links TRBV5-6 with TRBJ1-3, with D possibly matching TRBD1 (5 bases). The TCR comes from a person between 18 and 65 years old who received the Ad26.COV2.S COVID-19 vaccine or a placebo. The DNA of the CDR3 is TGTGCCAGCAGCGGGGACCTGGCCAGGGCCGGAAACACCATATATTTT. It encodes CASSGDLARAGNTIYF.